This TCR beta chain was captured by sequencing in a study of blood T cell repertoires in COVID-19. Across the whole study: Italy, Spain and the United States were the sources of the convalescent and acute COVID-19 samples. In each case, the material was cDNA or gDNA derived from T cells, B-cell-depleted T cells, or PBMCs.

Authors' processing steps: By means of reference gene primer amplification, nucleated cell counts were estimated. Clones were sequenced by immunoSEQ multiplex PCR, and TCRdb holds only the in-frame ones, with some missing. Clone size and the V and J calls come from that table; the DNA yielded D and trimming. Among around 100,000 clones listed, less than 90% were seen once. V was pared by 5 bases and J by 4 bases, with 13 bases of the junction left unmatched. The CDR3 loop spans 17 amino acids. Germline CDR1 is MRHNA and CDR2 is SNTAGT. Sequencing used peripheral blood. The V gene is TRBV6-4, the J gene TRBJ2-1; 8 bases are shared with TRBD2. This TCR came from a man aged 25-40 years in a cohort sampled during active COVID-19. For the CDR3, the DNA is TGTGCCAGCAGTCCCTCCCATGAGCGGGGGCTTTACAATGAGCAGTTCTTC. It is translated as CASSPSHERGLYNEQFF.